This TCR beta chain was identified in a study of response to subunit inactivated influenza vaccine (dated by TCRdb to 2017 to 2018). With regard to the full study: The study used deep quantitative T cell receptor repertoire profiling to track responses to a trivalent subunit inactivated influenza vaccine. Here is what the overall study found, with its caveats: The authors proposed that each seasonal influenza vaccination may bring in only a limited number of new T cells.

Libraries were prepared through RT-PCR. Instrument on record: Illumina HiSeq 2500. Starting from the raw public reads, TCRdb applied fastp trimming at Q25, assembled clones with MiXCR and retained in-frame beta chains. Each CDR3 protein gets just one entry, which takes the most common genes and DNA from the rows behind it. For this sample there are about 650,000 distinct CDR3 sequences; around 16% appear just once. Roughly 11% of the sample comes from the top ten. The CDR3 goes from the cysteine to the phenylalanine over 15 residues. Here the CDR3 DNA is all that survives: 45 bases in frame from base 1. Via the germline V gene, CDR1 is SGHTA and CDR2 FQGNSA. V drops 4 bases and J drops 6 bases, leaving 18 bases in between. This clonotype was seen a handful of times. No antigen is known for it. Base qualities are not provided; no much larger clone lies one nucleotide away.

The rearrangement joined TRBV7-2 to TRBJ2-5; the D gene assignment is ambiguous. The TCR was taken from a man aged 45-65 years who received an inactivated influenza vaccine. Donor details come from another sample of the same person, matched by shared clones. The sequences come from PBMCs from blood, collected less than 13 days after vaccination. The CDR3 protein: CASSSGPSQGQTQYF. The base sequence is TGTGCCAGCAGCTCTGGACCTTCTCAAGGGCAGACCCAGTACTTC. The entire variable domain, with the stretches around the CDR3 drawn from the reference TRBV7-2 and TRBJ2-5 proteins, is GAGVSQSPSNKVTEKGKDVELRCDPISGHTALYWYRQSLGQGLEFLIYFQGNSAPDKSGLPSDRFSAERTGGSVSTLTIQRTQQEDSAVYLCASSSGPSQGQTQYFGPGTRLLVL.